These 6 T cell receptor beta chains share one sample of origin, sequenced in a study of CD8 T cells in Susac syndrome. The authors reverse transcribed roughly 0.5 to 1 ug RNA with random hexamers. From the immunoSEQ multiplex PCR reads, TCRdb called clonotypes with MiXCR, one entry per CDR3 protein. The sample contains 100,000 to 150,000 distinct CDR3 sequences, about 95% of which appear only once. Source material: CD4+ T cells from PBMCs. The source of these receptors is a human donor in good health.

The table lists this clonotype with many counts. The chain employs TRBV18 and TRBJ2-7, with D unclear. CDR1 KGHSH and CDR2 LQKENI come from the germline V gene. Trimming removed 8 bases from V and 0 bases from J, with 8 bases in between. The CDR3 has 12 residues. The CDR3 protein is CASSPSSYEQYF. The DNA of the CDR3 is TGTGCCAGCAGCCCTAGCTCCTACGAGCAGTACTTC.

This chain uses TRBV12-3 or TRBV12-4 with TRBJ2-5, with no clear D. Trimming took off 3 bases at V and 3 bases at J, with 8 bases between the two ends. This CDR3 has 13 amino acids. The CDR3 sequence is CASSLRLEETQYF. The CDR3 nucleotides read TGTGCCAGCAGTTTGCGACTGGAAGAGACCCAGTACTTC.

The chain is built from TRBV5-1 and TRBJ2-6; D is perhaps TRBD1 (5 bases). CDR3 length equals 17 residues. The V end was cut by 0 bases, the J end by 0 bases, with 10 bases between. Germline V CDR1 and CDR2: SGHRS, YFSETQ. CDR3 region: CASSLAWGRSGANVLTF. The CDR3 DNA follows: TGCGCCAGCAGCTTGGCGTGGGGCCGCTCTGGGGCCAACGTCCTGACTTTC.

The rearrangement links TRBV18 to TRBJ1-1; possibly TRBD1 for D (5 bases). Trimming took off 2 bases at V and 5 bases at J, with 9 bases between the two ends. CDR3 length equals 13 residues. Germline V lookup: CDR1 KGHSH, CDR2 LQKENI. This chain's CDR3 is CASSPGKGTEAFF. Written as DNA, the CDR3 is TGTGCCAGCTCACCAGGGAAGGGGACTGAAGCTTTCTTT.

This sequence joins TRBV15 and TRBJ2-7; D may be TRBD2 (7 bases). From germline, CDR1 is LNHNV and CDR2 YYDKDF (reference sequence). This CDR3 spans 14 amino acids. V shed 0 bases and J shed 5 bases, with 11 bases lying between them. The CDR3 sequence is CATSRDRGANEQYF. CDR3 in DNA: TGTGCCACCAGCAGAGATCGGGGGGCCAACGAGCAGTACTTC.

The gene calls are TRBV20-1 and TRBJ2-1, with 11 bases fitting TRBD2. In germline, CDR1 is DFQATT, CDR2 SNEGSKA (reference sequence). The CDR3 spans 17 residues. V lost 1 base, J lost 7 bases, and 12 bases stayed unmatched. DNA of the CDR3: TGCAGTGCTAGAGCTGGAGGTAGCGGGAGGGCCTGGAATGAGCAGTTCTTC. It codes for CSARAGGSGRAWNEQFF.